This T cell receptor (beta chain) is from a study of cytomegalovirus exposure and HLA in healthy donors. As concerns this clone: Antigen specificity is unknown.

Primers: 60 Vbeta forward and 13 Jbeta reverse. Here immunoSEQ multiplex PCR was the method, and the copy in TCRdb shows in-frame clones only, minus some. The sample shows under 200,000 clones, around 77% of them seen only once. Study-level results: V- and J-gene trimming in TCR beta was tied to a missense DCLRE1C variant by an analysis performed later. According to an earlier analysis, most TCR beta V segments yielded productive rearrangements about 90% or about 30% of the time. When analyzed later, the rates of TCR association showed variation by HLA locus, with DRB1 the most and HLA-C the fewest.

Regarding donors, all were healthy bone marrow donors. This receptor was taken from a man between 60 and 75 years old in good health and CMV-seronegative. Sample: PBMCs.

CDR3 loop: CASSDGAIRSYEQYF. The CDR3 bases are TGTGCCAGCAGTGATGGGGCGATTAGGTCCTACGAGCAGTACTTC. The rearrangement joins TRBV28 to TRBJ2-7; possibly TRBD1 for D (5 bases). The V gene's germline CDR1 is MDHEN and CDR2 SYDVKM. The CDR3 totals 15 residues. The V end was cut by 5 bases, the J end by 1 base, with 15 bases between.